A selection of T cell receptor beta chains follows, all from one sample in a study of T cells in Graves' hyperthyroidism and ophthalmopathy. TCRdb redid the calling of the multiplex PCR reads with MiXCR, one entry per CDR3 protein. The table shows hundreds of thousands of distinct CDR3 sequences, with 15% to 17% occurring only once. The specimen sequenced was blood. The receptors were gathered from a woman aged 18-35 years with Graves' hyperthyroidism. Each CDR3 is given with its conserved first and last residue. D genes are given only for firm matches. Part of the rows lack a size; the others show once, few, many or a class for expanded clones.

V gene: TRBV12-3/TRBV12-4; D gene: .; J gene: TRBJ2-7; clone size: .; CDR3 DNA: TGTGCCAGCGGACCCGCGACAATCTCCTACGAGCAGTACTTC; CDR3 protein: CASGPATISYEQYF
V gene: TRBV19; D gene: .; J gene: TRBJ1-5; clone size: .; CDR3 DNA: TGTGCCAGTAGTCCCCGACAGGTAGGTCGGCCCCAGCATTTT; CDR3 protein: CASSPRQVGRPQHF
V gene: TRBV20-1; D gene: .; J gene: TRBJ2-2; clone size: many; CDR3 DNA: TGCAGTGCTAGAGACGGTGGCTCAAACACCGGGGAGCTGTTTTTT; CDR3 protein: CSARDGGSNTGELFF
V gene: TRBV10-3; D gene: TRBD2; J gene: TRBJ2-1; clone size: few; CDR3 DNA: TGTGCCACCCAGGGGACTAGAGATTACAATGAGCAGTTCTTC; CDR3 protein: CATQGTRDYNEQFF
V gene: TRBV27; D gene: TRBD1; J gene: TRBJ1-2; clone size: few; CDR3 DNA: TGTGCCAGCAGTCGGGACAGGGCTTCGGGCTACACCTTC; CDR3 protein: CASSRDRASGYTF
V gene: TRBV6-1; D gene: TRBD1; J gene: TRBJ2-3; clone size: few; CDR3 DNA: TGTGCCAGCAGTGAGGACAAGACAGGGCGACGAGATACGCAGTATTTT; CDR3 protein: CASSEDKTGRRDTQYF
V gene: TRBV11-3; D gene: .; J gene: TRBJ1-2; clone size: .; CDR3 DNA: TGTGCCAGCACGCAGGACGGACGACCTAACTATGGCTACACCTTC; CDR3 protein: CASTQDGRPNYGYTF
V gene: TRBV7-2; D gene: TRBD2; J gene: TRBJ2-5; clone size: many; CDR3 DNA: TGTGCCAGCAGCTTAGAGGTAGCGGGAGGCCAAGAGACCCAGTACTTC; CDR3 protein: CASSLEVAGGQETQYF
V gene: TRBV2; D gene: .; J gene: TRBJ2-7; clone size: many; CDR3 DNA: TGTGCCAGCAAGAAGACCCTGTGGGAATACGAGCAGTACTTC; CDR3 protein: CASKKTLWEYEQYF
V gene: TRBV6-1; D gene: .; J gene: TRBJ2-1; clone size: many; CDR3 DNA: TGTGCCAGCAGTTACTCCTGGGGCAGGTACAATGAGCAGTTCTTC; CDR3 protein: CASSYSWGRYNEQFF
V gene: TRBV11-1; D gene: .; J gene: TRBJ2-2; clone size: many; CDR3 DNA: TGTGCCAGCAGCTTTAATCGGGTCCAGGCCGGGGAGCTGTTTTTT; CDR3 protein: CASSFNRVQAGELFF
V gene: TRBV28; D gene: TRBD1; J gene: TRBJ1-2; clone size: few; CDR3 DNA: TGTGCCAGCAGTGGTACAGGGGAAAGCGGCTACACCTTC; CDR3 protein: CASSGTGESGYTF
V gene: TRBV9; D gene: .; J gene: TRBJ1-3; clone size: .; CDR3 DNA: TGTGCCAGCAGCGTAGAAGGGGCTCTTAGAAACACCATATATTTT; CDR3 protein: CASSVEGALRNTIYF
V gene: TRBV15; D gene: .; J gene: TRBJ2-5; clone size: many; CDR3 DNA: TGTGCCACCAGCAGAGATCGACAGCAAGAGACCCAGTACTTC; CDR3 protein: CATSRDRQQETQYF
V gene: TRBV2; D gene: TRBD1; J gene: TRBJ1-4; clone size: many; CDR3 DNA: TGTGCCAGCAGCGCGGGACAGGGACATGAAAAACTGTTTTTT; CDR3 protein: CASSAGQGHEKLFF
V gene: TRBV4-1; D gene: .; J gene: TRBJ2-7; clone size: .; CDR3 DNA: TGCGCCAGCAGCCAAGGGAGAAGATACTCCGAGCAGTACTTC; CDR3 protein: CASSQGRRYSEQYF
V gene: TRBV28; D gene: .; J gene: TRBJ1-6; clone size: .; CDR3 DNA: TGTGCCAGCGGGAGGGGATATAATTCACCCCTCCACTTT; CDR3 protein: CASGRGYNSPLHF
V gene: TRBV28; D gene: .; J gene: TRBJ1-2; clone size: many; CDR3 DNA: TGTGCCAGCAGTAATCCGGCCGGTGGCTACACCTTC; CDR3 protein: CASSNPAGGYTF
V gene: TRBV13; D gene: TRBD2; J gene: TRBJ2-3; clone size: few; CDR3 DNA: TGTGCCAGCAGCTTAATGACTAGCGGGCGCAGCACAGATACGCAGTATTTT; CDR3 protein: CASSLMTSGRSTDTQYF
V gene: TRBV11-2; D gene: .; J gene: TRBJ2-7; clone size: many; CDR3 DNA: TGTGCCAGCAGCTTAGAATTAGCGGTCCGCTCCTACGAGCAGTACTTC; CDR3 protein: CASSLELAVRSYEQYF
V gene: TRBV20-1; D gene: TRBD1; J gene: TRBJ2-7; clone size: few; CDR3 DNA: TGCAGTGCTAGACCGACAGGGCACTCCTACGAGCAGTACTTC; CDR3 protein: CSARPTGHSYEQYF
V gene: TRBV27; D gene: TRBD1; J gene: TRBJ1-4; clone size: .; CDR3 DNA: TGTGCCAGCAGTCCCAGGGGGCGCCGAAAAAAACTGTTTTTT; CDR3 protein: CASSPRGRRKKLFF
V gene: TRBV5-1; D gene: .; J gene: TRBJ2-4; clone size: .; CDR3 DNA: TGCGCCAGCAGCTTGCTGCACGGGGGAGCCAAAAACATTCAGTACTTC; CDR3 protein: CASSLLHGGAKNIQYF
V gene: TRBV9; D gene: .; J gene: TRBJ2-3; clone size: .; CDR3 DNA: TGTGCCAGCAGCGTAGTCCCGTGGGAGGCTAGCACAGATACGCAGTATTTT; CDR3 protein: CASSVVPWEASTDTQYF
V gene: TRBV5-5; D gene: .; J gene: TRBJ1-2; clone size: .; CDR3 DNA: TGTGCCAGCAGCTTTCTTGGTGTCACTGGGAGCTATGGCTACACCTTC; CDR3 protein: CASSFLGVTGSYGYTF
V gene: TRBV6-5; D gene: TRBD2; J gene: TRBJ2-1; clone size: few; CDR3 DNA: TGTGCCAGCAGTTACAGGACTAGCGGGAGTCCCAATGAGCAGTTCTTC; CDR3 protein: CASSYRTSGSPNEQFF
V gene: TRBV28; D gene: .; J gene: TRBJ1-6; clone size: many; CDR3 DNA: TGTGCCAGCAGTTCGCCGACAAATTCACCCCTCCACTTT; CDR3 protein: CASSSPTNSPLHF
V gene: TRBV12-3/TRBV12-4; D gene: .; J gene: TRBJ2-1; clone size: many; CDR3 DNA: TGTGCCAGCACCAGCCGGGGCTACAATGAGCAGTTCTTC; CDR3 protein: CASTSRGYNEQFF
V gene: TRBV28; D gene: .; J gene: TRBJ2-7; clone size: many; CDR3 DNA: TGTGCCAGCAGTTTGGGGACACCCCCAGTCGAGCAGTACTTC; CDR3 protein: CASSLGTPPVEQYF
V gene: TRBV7-9; D gene: TRBD2; J gene: TRBJ2-1; clone size: few; CDR3 DNA: TGTGCCAGCAGCTCCGGGACTAGCGGACTCTACAATGAGCAGTTCTTC; CDR3 protein: CASSSGTSGLYNEQFF
V gene: TRBV7-2; D gene: TRBD1; J gene: TRBJ2-5; clone size: .; CDR3 DNA: TGTGCCAGCAGCCCGACAGGGTTTGAGACCCAGTACTTC; CDR3 protein: CASSPTGFETQYF
V gene: TRBV15; D gene: .; J gene: TRBJ2-5; clone size: few; CDR3 DNA: TGTGCCACCAGCAGAGACGGCGGGACGGAGACCCAGTACTTC; CDR3 protein: CATSRDGGTETQYF
V gene: TRBV11-3; D gene: .; J gene: TRBJ2-2; clone size: many; CDR3 DNA: TGTGCCAGCAGCTTTAGCCCAGGGGGACTGAACACCGGGGAGCTGTTTTTT; CDR3 protein: CASSFSPGGLNTGELFF
V gene: TRBV6-1; D gene: TRBD2; J gene: TRBJ2-3; clone size: .; CDR3 DNA: TGTGCCAGCAGCCCTCCGGGGGGATACACAGATACGCAGTATTTT; CDR3 protein: CASSPPGGYTDTQYF
V gene: TRBV29-1; D gene: .; J gene: TRBJ1-1; clone size: many; CDR3 DNA: TGCAGCGTTTCGGGACATTTAAGACCGAACACTGAAGCTTTCTTT; CDR3 protein: CSVSGHLRPNTEAFF
V gene: TRBV4-1; D gene: .; J gene: TRBJ2-7; clone size: few; CDR3 DNA: TGCGCCAGCAGCCGAAGGCTCGTCCCTTCCTACGAGCAGTACTTC; CDR3 protein: CASSRRLVPSYEQYF
V gene: TRBV6-2/TRBV6-3; D gene: .; J gene: TRBJ1-2; clone size: many; CDR3 DNA: TGTGCCAGCAGAACGCCTCCGGGACGGAAAACATTGGCGAGGGGCTACACCTTC; CDR3 protein: CASRTPPGRKTLARGYTF
V gene: TRBV2; D gene: .; J gene: TRBJ2-1; clone size: many; CDR3 DNA: TGTGCCAGCAGTGATCGGTCCCCCCCCCATGGCAATGAGCAGTTCTTC; CDR3 protein: CASSDRSPPHGNEQFF
V gene: TRBV27; D gene: TRBD2; J gene: TRBJ2-7; clone size: .; CDR3 DNA: TGTGCCAGCAGAAGGGCGGGAGGGGGATACTACGAGCAGTACTTC; CDR3 protein: CASRRAGGGYYEQYF
V gene: TRBV18; D gene: .; J gene: TRBJ2-5; clone size: few; CDR3 DNA: TGTGCCAGCTCACCTTCATTAGCGGCGCGAGAGACCCAGTACTTC; CDR3 protein: CASSPSLAARETQYF
V gene: TRBV7-2; D gene: .; J gene: TRBJ1-2; clone size: .; CDR3 DNA: TGTGCCAGCAGCCCGACAGGCAATGGCTACACCTTC; CDR3 protein: CASSPTGNGYTF
V gene: TRBV6-5; D gene: TRBD1; J gene: TRBJ1-6; clone size: many; CDR3 DNA: TGTGCCAGCAGTTACTATGACAGGGGGAATTCACCCCTCCACTTT; CDR3 protein: CASSYYDRGNSPLHF
V gene: TRBV29-1; D gene: TRBD2; J gene: TRBJ2-1; clone size: many; CDR3 DNA: TGCAGCGTTGAACCCGGGGGGATACTCTACAATGAGCAGTTCTTC; CDR3 protein: CSVEPGGILYNEQFF
V gene: TRBV6-2/TRBV6-3; D gene: TRBD1; J gene: TRBJ1-5; clone size: few; CDR3 DNA: TGTGCCAGCAGTCAGGACAGGGGGGTTAATCAGCCCCAGCATTTT; CDR3 protein: CASSQDRGVNQPQHF
V gene: TRBV19; D gene: .; J gene: TRBJ1-1; clone size: many; CDR3 DNA: TGTGCCAGTAGTACCGACGGCTACATGAACACTGAAGCTTTCTTT; CDR3 protein: CASSTDGYMNTEAFF
V gene: TRBV19; D gene: .; J gene: TRBJ2-5; clone size: once; CDR3 DNA: TGTGCCAGTAGTGAGGGGCGGCAAGAGACCCAGTACTTC; CDR3 protein: CASSEGRQETQYF
V gene: TRBV11-2; D gene: .; J gene: TRBJ2-5; clone size: .; CDR3 DNA: TGTGCCAGCAGCTTGGGGCTGGGGGTAACGGGACAAGAGACCCAGTACTTC; CDR3 protein: CASSLGLGVTGQETQYF
V gene: TRBV2; D gene: .; J gene: TRBJ1-5; clone size: .; CDR3 DNA: TGTGCCAGCACTTCGGACCGGGACGGCTATAGCAATCAGCCCCAGCATTTT; CDR3 protein: CASTSDRDGYSNQPQHF
V gene: TRBV13; D gene: .; J gene: TRBJ1-6; clone size: many; CDR3 DNA: TGTGCCAGCAGCTTAGGCTGGGACCGATCTTCACCCCTCCACTTT; CDR3 protein: CASSLGWDRSSPLHF
V gene: TRBV5-1; D gene: TRBD2; J gene: TRBJ2-7; clone size: many; CDR3 DNA: TGCGCCAGCAGCTTGGCCGGGGCGGGGGGCCTGGAGCAGTACTTC; CDR3 protein: CASSLAGAGGLEQYF
V gene: TRBV10-3; D gene: TRBD2; J gene: TRBJ2-1; clone size: .; CDR3 DNA: TGTGCCATCAGTCCCGGACTAGCGGGAAGCAATGAGCAGTTCTTC; CDR3 protein: CAISPGLAGSNEQFF